Following are 8 T cell receptor beta chains from one sample sequenced in a study of PD-1 blockade in mismatch repair-deficient tumors. Regarding time point: roughly 10-day in vitro stimulation with candidate neoantigen peptide 7. Profiling relied on immunoSEQ multiplex PCR, and the TCRdb table lists in-frame clones only, not all of them. The sample lists approximately 10,000 clones; around nine tenths were seen once. No cognate antigen is known for these TCRs. The source material was cells cultured in vitro, sampled from a patient treated with pembrolizumab. These receptors were obtained from an adult with mismatch repair-deficient cancer.

The genes are TRBV28 and TRBJ1-6; tentative D call: TRBD1 (5 bases). The CDR3 is 20 amino acids. The germline CDR1 and CDR2 sequences are MDHEN and SYDVKM. The ends were cut back, 2 bases at V and 0 bases at J, with 20 bases in the middle. CDR3 sequence (DNA): TGTGCCAGCAGTTTACCCCGGCAGGGTGGAGAACGCTCCTATAATTCACCCCTCCACTTT. Protein: CASSLPRQGGERSYNSPLHF.

The chain is built from TRBV9 and TRBJ1-3; TRBD1 agrees at 7 bases. In germline, CDR1 is SGDLS, CDR2 YYNGEE. The CDR3 length is 16 residues. V was pared by 3 bases and J by 1 base, with 7 bases of the junction left unmatched. CDR3 in DNA: TGTGCCAGCAGCGCCCAAGGGACAGTATCTGGAAACACCATATATTTT. It yields the protein CASSAQGTVSGNTIYF. The full variable domain, its missing parts supplied by reference TRBV9 and TRBJ1-3, is DSGVTQTPKHLITATGQRVTLRCSPRSGDLSVYWYQQSLDQGLQFLIQYYNGEERAKGNILERFSAQQFPDLHSELNLSSLELGDSALYFCASSAQGTVSGNTIYFGEGSWLTVV.

The chain has TRBV5-1 and TRBJ2-5; no firm D call. Deletions cut 0 bases from V and 0 bases from J, with 9 bases between. Germline V gene data show CDR1 as SGHRS and CDR2 as YFSETQ. The length of the CDR3 is 15 residues. The CDR3 sequence is CASSLGLLYQETQYF. The CDR3 DNA reads TGCGCCAGCAGCTTGGGACTTCTCTACCAAGAGACCCAGTACTTC.

The J gene is TRBJ2-7, the V gene TRBV25-1, with no clear D. This CDR3 region has 14 residues. The ends were cut back, 6 bases at V and 2 bases at J, with 14 bases in the middle. Germline values: CDR1 MGHDK, CDR2 SYGVNS. In DNA form, the CDR3 reads TGTGCCAGCAGCCCTCTCGGAAACACCTACGAGCAGTACTTC. Translated: CASSPLGNTYEQYF.

The CDR3 protein is CASSYAPREVLDEQFF. The CDR3 bases are TGTGCCAGCAGTTATGCGCCCCGGGAGGTCCTCGATGAGCAGTTCTTC. The V and J genes are TRBV7-9 and TRBJ2-1; 7 nucleotides align to TRBD2. CDR1 is SEHNR, CDR2 FQNEAQ, per germline (reference sequence). This CDR3 is 16 amino acids long. The J segment lost 8 bases and the V segment lost 6 bases, leaving 16 bases of the junction unmatched.

The CDR3 region has the DNA TGTGCCAGCAGTCCGCTACAGACTGGTGAAAAACTGTTTTTT. It codes for CASSPLQTGEKLFF. This chain joins TRBV27 and TRBJ1-4; D is undetermined. Trimming removed 5 bases at V and 7 bases at J, with 14 bases between. CDR1 MNHEY and CDR2 SMNVEV come from the germline V gene (reference sequence). The CDR3 covers 14 residues.

The gene calls are TRBV6-6 and TRBJ2-7; D possibly corresponds to TRBD2 (6 bases). Trimming stripped 2 bases from V and 1 base from J, with 12 bases between. The CDR3 spans 15 residues. Germline assignment: CDR1 MNHNY and CDR2 SVGAGI (reference sequence). The CDR3 coding sequence is TGTGCCAGCAGTTACGGGGGGAGCCATTCCTACGAGCAGTACTTC. Its translation is CASSYGGSHSYEQYF.

V usage is TRBV7-2 and J usage is TRBJ1-5; no firm D call. Trimming shortened V by 6 bases and J by 4 bases, and 7 bases separated the two germline ends. Germline V gene sequence: CDR1 SGHTA, CDR2 FQGNSA. The CDR3 has 12 residues. CDR3 residues: CASRFLNQPQHF. CDR3 nucleotides: TGTGCCAGCAGGTTCTTGAATCAGCCCCAGCATTTT. The variable domain in full, with the rest retrieved from reference TRBV7-2 and TRBJ1-5, is GAGVSQSPSNKVTEKGKDVELRCDPISGHTALYWYRQSLGQGLEFLIYFQGNSAPDKSGLPSDRFSAERTGGSVSTLTIQRTQQEDSAVYLCASRFLNQPQHFGDGTRLSIL.